This TCR beta chain was recovered during a study of blood T cell repertoires in COVID-19. CDR3 length: 14 amino acids. Trimming removed 3 bases from V and 2 bases from J, with 11 bases in between. Germline CDR1 reads MGHDK; CDR2 reads SYGVNS. Followed over time, Seattle patients had been enrolled while infection was active. Generated by immunoSEQ multiplex PCR, the TCRdb table keeps only in-frame clones and is missing some. The sample shows about 210,000 clones, around four fifths of them seen only once. This chain uses TRBV25-1 with TRBJ2-7; weak D call: TRBD1 (6 bases). This clonotype was obtained from a woman in her 70s with COVID-19, enrolled during active disease. Source material: peripheral blood. The CDR3 spells CASSEYRQAYEQYF. The CDR3 nucleotides read TGTGCCAGCAGTGAGTACCGACAGGCCTACGAGCAGTACTTC.